These 3 T cell receptor beta chains originate from one sample sequenced in a study of Ad26.COV2.S vaccination and SARS-CoV-2 variants. Treatment specified: 15 to 20 received Ad26.COV2.S at low or high dose, single or two shots; roughly five received placebo; per-sample allocation not given. Sampling took place 63 days after the first vaccine or placebo injection. The repertoire was sequenced with immunoSEQ multiplex PCR; TCRdb's copy has only in-frame clones and lacks some. The data contain more than 300,000 clones, about 82% of them singletons. The input for sequencing was peripheral blood, taken in a trial of Ad26.COV2.S vaccine versus placebo. The receptor set was obtained from a person aged 18 to 65 who received the Ad26.COV2.S COVID-19 vaccine or a placebo.

This rearrangement joins TRBV5-5 to TRBJ1-2; D not certain. Germline CDR1 is SGHKS and CDR2 is YYEKEE (reference sequence). The CDR3 spans 14 residues. The V and J ends lost 2 bases and 2 bases respectively, with 10 bases between them. CDR3 in DNA: TGTGCCAGCAGCTTCTACCGGGGAAACTATGGCTACACCTTC. Translation: CASSFYRGNYGYTF.

This clone was seen only once. This rearrangement joins TRBV5-1 to TRBJ1-1, with 8 bases fitting TRBD1. Germline trimming cut 5 bases from V and 7 bases from J; bases unmatched to any gene: 10. Germline V CDR1 and CDR2: SGHRS, YFSETQ. This CDR3 is built from 14 residues. CDR3 sequence: CASRDGTGAYEAFF. Here the CDR3 DNA reads TGCGCCAGCAGGGACGGGACAGGAGCCTATGAAGCTTTCTTT.

The CDR3 sequence is CASSRDFPNSPLHF. The CDR3 bases are TGTGCCAGCAGCCGGGACTTTCCGAATTCACCCCTCCACTTT. The chain uses TRBV5-6 and TRBJ1-6, with D perhaps TRBD1 (5 bases). The germline gives CDR1 SGHDT, CDR2 YYEEEE. The CDR3 consists of 14 residues. The germline V and J ends were trimmed by 4 bases and 7 bases, with 12 bases remaining between them.